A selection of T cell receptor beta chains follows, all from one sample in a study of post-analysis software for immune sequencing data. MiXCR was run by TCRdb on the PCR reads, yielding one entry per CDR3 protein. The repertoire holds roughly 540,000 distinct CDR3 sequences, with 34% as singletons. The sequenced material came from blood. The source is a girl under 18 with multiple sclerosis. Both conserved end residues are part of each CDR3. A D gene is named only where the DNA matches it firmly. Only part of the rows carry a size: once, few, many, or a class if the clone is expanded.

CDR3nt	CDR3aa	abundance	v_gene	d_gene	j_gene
TGTGCCAGCAGCTTAGTGGGGGGAGACGAGACCCAGTACTTC	CASSLVGGDETQYF	few	TRBV11-2	-	TRBJ2-5
TGCAGTGCTAGAGATCCCCGGGGGAGGCTTGGCTACACCTTC	CSARDPRGRLGYTF	few	TRBV20-1	-	TRBJ1-2
TGCGCCAGCAGCTACCAAGAGGGAGGAGAGACCCAGTACTTC	CASSYQEGGETQYF	few	TRBV5-1	-	TRBJ2-5
TGCGCCAGCAGCCTGACCAAGGGGACCAACTATGGCTACACCTTC	CASSLTKGTNYGYTF	few	TRBV4-1	-	TRBJ1-2
TGCGCCAGCAGCTTGGGCCGAGACCGGGAGCAGTTCTTC	CASSLGRDREQFF	-	TRBV5-1	-	TRBJ2-1
TGTGCCAGCAGCCTTGCCCGTTATGAATTGAACACTGAAGCTTTCTTT	CASSLARYELNTEAFF	-	TRBV3-1	-	TRBJ1-1
TGTGCCAGCAGCCAAGGCCGGGGGTCGCAGCCCCAGCATTTT	CASSQGRGSQPQHF	few	TRBV3-1	-	TRBJ1-5
TGTGCCAGCAGCCTAAGACAGGGGGGGTCCTTGGGCACTGAAGCTTTCTTT	CASSLRQGGSLGTEAFF	-	TRBV7-8	TRBD1	TRBJ1-1
TGTGCCAGCAGGACAGGGACAGGCGGGGGGAATGAGCAGTTCTTC	CASRTGTGGGNEQFF	few	TRBV25-1	-	TRBJ2-1
TGTGCCAGCTCACCACCGGCGGGGGGGCTCATAGATACGCAGTATTTT	CASSPPAGGLIDTQYF	-	TRBV18	TRBD2	TRBJ2-3
TGCGCCAGCAGCCAAGAGGGAACACTGGAGACCCAGTACTTC	CASSQEGTLETQYF	many	TRBV4-1	-	TRBJ2-5
TGTGCCAGCAGCTTCGTGCCAGGGAGAGATGAGCAGTTCTTC	CASSFVPGRDEQFF	few	TRBV7-9	-	TRBJ2-1
TGTGCCATCAGTGATGGGGCCACTAATGAAAAACTGTTTTTT	CAISDGATNEKLFF	many	TRBV10-3	-	TRBJ1-4
TGCAGTGCTATCCCTCGGGGGGGGCCAGATACGCAGTATTTT	CSAIPRGGPDTQYF	many	TRBV20-1	TRBD2	TRBJ2-3
TGTGCCAGCACCCTCGAGCGGGCCTATGAGCAGTTCTTC	CASTLERAYEQFF	-	TRBV7-2	-	TRBJ2-1
TGCGCCAGCAGCTTGTTATTTTCGGGACAACAAGAGACCCAGTACTTC	CASSLLFSGQQETQYF	few	TRBV5-1	-	TRBJ2-5
TGCAGTGCTAGACGCCTCACCCCGGGGGCCAACTATGGCTACACCTTC	CSARRLTPGANYGYTF	-	TRBV20-1	-	TRBJ1-2
TGCGCCAGCAGCTTGGGGGGACCATCGAACTATGGCTACACCTTC	CASSLGGPSNYGYTF	few	TRBV5-1	-	TRBJ1-2
TGTGCCAGCAGCCCCCTAGCGGAGTCCTACAATGAGCAGTTCTTC	CASSPLAESYNEQFF	-	TRBV7-2	TRBD2	TRBJ2-1
TGTGCCAGCAGCCGATATTACAGTGCAACTAATGAAAAACTGTTTTTT	CASSRYYSATNEKLFF	-	TRBV7-2	-	TRBJ1-4
TGTGCCAGCAGCGCTGGGACTAGCGGGAGGGTGTTACAGCAGTTCTTC	CASSAGTSGRVLQQFF	-	TRBV7-6	TRBD2	TRBJ2-1
TGTGCCAGCAGTTACTCCTGGGGTCAGCCCCAGCATTTT	CASSYSWGQPQHF	-	TRBV6-2/TRBV6-3	-	TRBJ1-5
TGTGCCAGCAGCTCAGGCGGGAGAAGCACAGATACGCAGTATTTT	CASSSGGRSTDTQYF	many	TRBV7-9	TRBD2	TRBJ2-3
TGTGCCAGCAGCTTGGCGGGGGGCCAAAGTGATGAGCAGTTCTTC	CASSLAGGQSDEQFF	few	TRBV5-4	-	TRBJ2-1
TGCAGCGTTGAAGGTAATGGCTACACCTTC	CSVEGNGYTF	few	TRBV29-1	-	TRBJ1-2
TGCAGTGCTAGAGCAGTGGGACAGAGCTTCTATAATTCACCCCTCCACTTT	CSARAVGQSFYNSPLHF	-	TRBV20-1	TRBD1	TRBJ1-6
TGTGCCAGCAGTTTAGCAGGGCGGGGCGGGCAGTACTTC	CASSLAGRGGQYF	once	TRBV12-3/TRBV12-4	-	TRBJ2-7
TGTGCCAGCAGCTTGGCCCCGACACCCTGGGAGACCCAGTACTTC	CASSLAPTPWETQYF	-	TRBV5-4	-	TRBJ2-5
TGCGCCAGCAGCTTGGATCCCTTGCAGGCCTATGGCTACACCTTC	CASSLDPLQAYGYTF	-	TRBV5-1	-	TRBJ1-2
TGCGCCAGCAGCCAAGGACTAGCGGGGTTCAGGGAGACCCAGTACTTC	CASSQGLAGFRETQYF	-	TRBV4-1	TRBD2	TRBJ2-5
TGCAGTGCTAGGCCAGGGGGCAGTGGGTCCCAGTACTTC	CSARPGGSGSQYF	few	TRBV20-1	TRBD1	TRBJ2-5
TGCAGTGCTAGAGACCCTGGGGCTCAAAGCCTCCAGCAGTACTTC	CSARDPGAQSLQQYF	-	TRBV20-1	-	TRBJ2-7
TGCGCCAGCAGCCGCCTAGGGGGGGGCGATGGCACAGATACGCAGTATTTT	CASSRLGGGDGTDTQYF	-	TRBV4-1	-	TRBJ2-3
TGTGCCAGCAGACCTCTAGCGGGGGGCTACAATGAGCAGTTCTTC	CASRPLAGGYNEQFF	few	TRBV6-2/TRBV6-3	TRBD2	TRBJ2-1
TGTGCCAGCAGCCAAGATCGTCGACTAGAAGAGACCCAGTACTTC	CASSQDRRLEETQYF	few	TRBV3-1	-	TRBJ2-5
TGCAGTGCTAGTGGGTTGGGAAGAGGGGGCGGGTTGCAGTTCTTC	CSASGLGRGGGLQFF	few	TRBV20-1	TRBD1	TRBJ2-1
TGTGCCAGCAGCCAGCCGGACATCGGAAGCTATGGCTACACCTTC	CASSQPDIGSYGYTF	few	TRBV14	-	TRBJ1-2
TGTGCCAGCAGTTATATGGGTTCGACTGAAGCTTTCTTT	CASSYMGSTEAFF	few	TRBV6-5	-	TRBJ1-1
TGTGCCAGCAGCCAGGCGCGGACGCAGTATTTT	CASSQARTQYF	-	TRBV3-1	-	TRBJ2-3
TGTGCCAGCAGCCTTGCCTGGGGGAGACCTTCTCACGAGCAGTACTTC	CASSLAWGRPSHEQYF	-	TRBV7-2	-	TRBJ2-7
TGCAGTTCTGCCTTGGGCCAGCAAGAGACCCAGTACTTC	CSSALGQQETQYF	few	TRBV20-1	-	TRBJ2-5
TGTGCCAGCAGATCTAGGACAGCCCCCGAAGGGACCCAGTACTTC	CASRSRTAPEGTQYF	-	TRBV5-5	-	TRBJ2-5